One and the same sample provided the 20 T cell receptor beta chains below, sequenced in a study of tumor-infiltrating lymphocytes in primary liver carcinoma. Between about 17 and 34 mg of unsorted bulk tissue served as the source from which RNA and DNA were co-extracted. The input was approximately 500 ng total RNA; TCR beta cDNA was made from it with a constant-region primer. What produced the TCR beta libraries was three nested multiplex PCR rounds using slightly modified ARM-PCR. A C-beta reverse primer and TRBV1-TRBV30 forward primers served in each of the first two PCR rounds, at ten to eleven cycles apiece. TCRdb redid the calling of the multiplex PCR reads with MiXCR, one entry per CDR3 protein. Of 95,000 to 150,000 distinct CDR3 sequences in the sample, 50% to 65% are singletons; the top ten hold approximately 9.9%. Input material: liver tumor tissue from sampling region 1. Specified subset: tumor region T1, superior pole. All receptors come from a woman aged 55-70 years with primary liver carcinoma and hepatitis B virus infection.

In its sample, this clonotype was seen many times. This rearrangement joins TRBV29-1 to TRBJ1-1; 7 positions agree with TRBD1. The CDR3 consists of 15 residues. V dropped 4 bases and J dropped 0; count of bases not matched to a gene: 8. Germline loops: CDR1 SQVTM, CDR2 ANQGSEA. For the CDR3, the DNA is TGCAGCGTTGTTTTCGGACAGGCCATGAACACTGAAGCTTTCTTT. This encodes CSVVFGQAMNTEAFF.

To note about this clonotype: A much larger clone differs from this one at a single base, so this may be a read error. V is TRBV7-9 and J is TRBJ1-5; D is unresolved. CDR1 is SEHNR and CDR2 is FQNEAQ in the germline V gene (reference sequence). The CDR3 extends over 14 amino acids. The CDR3 nucleotides read TGTGCCAGCAGCTTAGAGGGTGCCTATCATCCCCAGCATTTT. It yields the protein CASSLEGAYHPQHF.

The genes are TRBV11-3 and TRBJ2-5; 7 nucleotides align to TRBD1. CDR1 and CDR2 (germline): SGHNT, YENEEA. This CDR3 has 13 residues. The V and J ends lost 9 bases and 5 bases, in that order; junction bases with no gene match: 9. The CDR3 is CARSLQGTETQYF. The CDR3 DNA sequence: TGTGCCAGAAGCCTACAGGGGACGGAGACCCAGTACTTC.

This clonotype has just a few counts. J is TRBJ1-1 and V is TRBV28; perhaps TRBD1 as D (6 bases). Trimming took off 7 bases at V and 6 bases at J, with 21 bases between the two ends. CDR3 length equals 15 residues. Looked up from germline, CDR1 is MDHEN and CDR2 is SYDVKM. Written as DNA, the CDR3 is TGTGCCAGCACCCCATGGCGCAGGGGAAGCCCTGAAGCTTTCTTT. Translation gives CASTPWRRGSPEAFF.

Turning to this clonotype: Because the CDR3 is missing its conserved closing phenylalanine or tryptophan, this is likely a read error. The chain carries TRBV29-1 and TRBJ2-5; D tentatively reads TRBD1 or TRBD2 (5 bases each). Germline values: CDR1 SQVTM, CDR2 ANQGSEA. This CDR3 is 13 amino acids long. The CDR3 reads CSVEGGAQETQYS. The CDR3 nucleotides read TGCAGTGTTGAGGGTGGGGCCCAAGAGACCCAGTACTCC.

This clonotype qualifies as medium-sized. The gene calls are TRBV6-1 and TRBJ2-4; TRBD2 matches at 9 bases. This CDR3 comprises 19 residues. The germline V gene encodes CDR1 MNHNS and CDR2 SASEGT. After removal of 1 base from V and 1 base from J, the junction contained 11 bases not matched to a gene. Here the CDR3 reads CASSEEASGRTSAKNIQYF. Here the CDR3 DNA reads TGTGCCAGCAGTGAAGAGGCAAGCGGGAGGACTAGCGCCAAAAACATTCAGTACTTC.

The chain is built from TRBV28 and TRBJ2-3; 8 positions agree with TRBD2. CDR3 length equals 20 residues. Germline assignment: CDR1 MDHEN and CDR2 SYDVKM. Germline trimming cut 4 bases from V and 3 bases from J; bases unmatched to any gene: 21. CDR3 nucleotides: TGTGCCAGCAGTTCCGAGTACGATAGCGGGAATTGGGGGAGTACAGATACGCAGTATTTT. Amino acids: CASSSEYDSGNWGSTDTQYF.

The genes are TRBV27 and TRBJ1-6, with D unresolved. The V end lost 6 bases, the J end lost 13 bases, and 13 bases lay between the germline ends. Per the germline V gene, CDR1 is MNHEY and CDR2 is SMNVEV (reference sequence). The CDR3 runs to 12 residues. The CDR3 spells CASSDPDKPLHF. The CDR3 DNA is TGTGCCAGCAGCGACCCCGATAAGCCCCTCCACTTT.

The gene calls are TRBV10-3 and TRBJ1-4; D gene ambiguous. The V and J ends lost 6 bases and 0 bases respectively, with 11 bases between them. CDR3 size: 15 residues. CDR1 is ENHRY and CDR2 is SYGVKD in the germline V gene. The chain's CDR3 is CAISDTVTTNEKLFF. The CDR3 region has the DNA TGTGCCATCAGCGACACGGTTACAACTAATGAAAAACTGTTTTTT.

A note on this clonotype: A much more abundant neighbour one base away suggests this may be a read error. V is TRBV28 and J is TRBJ1-1, with D perhaps TRBD1 (6 bases). The CDR3 sequence is 13 residues long. The ends were cut back, 8 bases at V and 4 bases at J, with 14 bases in the middle. Germline V lookup: CDR1 MDHEN, CDR2 SYDVKM. The CDR3 spells CASGGHAVTEAFF. For the CDR3, the DNA is TGTGCCAGCGGGGGACATGCAGTCACTGAAGCTTTCTTT.

The chain uses TRBV28 and TRBJ2-7, with 7 bases fitting TRBD1. CDR3 size: 14 residues. From germline, CDR1 is MDHEN and CDR2 SYDVKM. Trimming removed 4 bases from V and 5 bases from J; junction bases left unmatched: 8. The CDR3 nucleotides read TGTGCCAGCAGTTCAAACAGGGGAGTCAACGAGCAGTACTTC. Translation: CASSSNRGVNEQYF.

This clonotype has ten or more counts. The rearrangement uses TRBV29-1 and TRBJ1-4, with TRBD1 identical over 7 bases. The V gene end was trimmed by 4 bases and the J gene end by 8 bases; junction bases not matched to a gene: 13. CDR3 length: 15 residues. Germline V gene sequence: CDR1 SQVTM, CDR2 ANQGSEA. The CDR3 is CSVAKKTGRLEKLFF. CDR3 DNA sequence: TGCAGCGTTGCGAAAAAGACAGGGAGGTTGGAAAAACTGTTTTTT.

As to this clonotype: Given the absence of the conserved phenylalanine or tryptophan at the CDR3 end, a read error is likely. The J gene is TRBJ1-2, the V gene TRBV12-3 or TRBV12-4, with D possibly TRBD1 on 5 matching bases. The CDR3 totals 13 residues. For the CDR3, the DNA is TGTGTCAGCAGTTTGGACAAAAACTATGGCTACACCCTC. Its protein is CVSSLDKNYGYTL.

On this clonotype: This may be a read error: a much more frequent sequence differs by one nucleotide. The chain carries TRBV28 and TRBJ1-4; no firm D call. CDR3 size: 12 residues. V lost 5 bases, J lost 12 bases, and 13 bases lay in between. Germline CDR1 is MDHEN and CDR2 is SYDVKM. The CDR3, as DNA: TGTGCCAGCAGTCCCCCGAGAGGAGAACTGTTTTTT. Its protein product is CASSPPRGELFF.

The V call is TRBV11-2, the J call TRBJ2-3, with TRBD1 matching 8 bases. Germline V gene sequence: CDR1 SGHAT, CDR2 FQNNGV. The CDR3 has 15 residues. V was clipped by 9 bases and J by 5 bases; unmatched bases: 13. CDR3 protein: CASSPDRVGRDTQYF. The CDR3 region has the DNA TGTGCCAGTAGTCCGGACAGGGTCGGCAGAGATACGCAGTATTTT.

This chain connects TRBV29-1 to TRBJ2-7; no clear D gene. Germline CDR1 is SQVTM and CDR2 is ANQGSEA. Trimming pared 2 bases from V and 0 bases from J, leaving 14 bases between. The CDR3 length is 15 residues. CDR3 sequence: CSVETFSRYSYEQYF. The CDR3 DNA follows: TGCAGCGTTGAAACCTTTAGCAGGTACTCCTACGAGCAGTACTTC.

A word on this clonotype: Sequence at one end of the junction differs from germline and may be a read error. V is TRBV4-2 and J is TRBJ2-1, with TRBD2 matching 8 bases. The V gene's germline CDR1 is LGHNA and CDR2 YNFKEQ. There are 15 residues in the CDR3. CDR3 in DNA: TGTGCCAGCACCCAAGGAGTAGCGGGATACAATGAGCAGTTCTTC. This codes for CASTQGVAGYNEQFF.

This clonotype was recorded once. The junction departs from germline at one end; a sequencing error may be responsible. The CDR3 spells CACSETEGYSPLHF. For the CDR3, the DNA is TGTGCCTGCAGTGAGACAGAAGGTTATTCACCCCTCCACTTT. This chain links TRBV30 with TRBJ1-6; possibly TRBD1 for D (5 bases). Germline loops: CDR1 GTSNPN, CDR2 SVGIG (reference sequence). The CDR3 runs to 14 residues.

In its sample, this clonotype was seen many times. The chain has TRBV7-9 and TRBJ2-7; D is ambiguous. Trimming pared 5 bases from V and 6 bases from J, leaving 8 bases between. The CDR3 is made up of 11 amino acids. Germline V gene lookup returns CDR1 SEHNR and CDR2 FQNEAQ (reference sequence). The CDR3 is CASSPNSEQYF. CDR3 nucleotides: TGTGCCAGCAGCCCTAACAGCGAGCAGTACTTC.

CDR3 protein: CASSFAGETQYF. CDR3 in DNA: TGTGCCAGCAGTTTCGCTGGAGAGACCCAGTACTTC. The chain is built from TRBV12-3 or TRBV12-4 and TRBJ2-5; unclear D gene. The CDR3 loop spans 12 amino acids. V gave up 3 bases and J gave up 4 bases, with 6 bases separating them.